This record concerns one T cell receptor beta chain sequence. The antigen remains undetermined. The record originates from a study of beta chain features in type 1 diabetes. Study outcomes and limitations: For patients, the naive, central memory and Treg TCRB repertoires appeared more alike than for healthy donors. Resolution of whether HLA type affects TCRB rearrangement was not achieved here.

The germline CDR1 and CDR2 sequences are LNHNV and YYDKDF (reference sequence). The V and J ends lost 0 bases and 5 bases respectively, with 4 bases between them. The CDR3 contains 12 residues. Isolated RNA was reverse transcribed in full, so expressed TCRB transcripts were sequenced. TCRdb's table, derived via immunoSEQ multiplex PCR, lists solely in-frame clones and lacks some. The table lists 810,000 or so clones, 15% to 20% of them singletons. Averaging around 120 mL, one heparinised blood draw came from each individual donor. Based on CD45RO/CCR7/CD25/CD127/CD95/CD27, CD4+ regulatory, stem cell-like memory, naive and central memory cells were sorted.

The sample consisted of naive CD4+ T cells from blood. The J gene is TRBJ2-5, the V gene TRBV15, with D unclear. This clonotype was sampled from a young woman in good health. The CDR3 loop reads CATSRDSETQYF. In nucleotides, the CDR3 is TGTGCCACCAGCAGAGATAGTGAGACCCAGTACTTC.